One T cell receptor beta chain is described in this entry. The sample originates from a study of blood T cell repertoires in COVID-19. As for the study in general: The analysed material was cDNA or gDNA that came from T cells, B-cell-depleted T cells, or PBMCs.

The method was immunoSEQ multiplex PCR; TCRdb's version includes in-frame clones alone and lacks a portion of them. The sample records approximately 250,000 clones, about 85% being singletons. The CDR3 runs 13 residues. V shed 3 bases, J shed 2 bases, and the junction held 2 bases outside the gene matches. Germline V CDR1 and CDR2: DFQATT, SNEGSKA (reference sequence). The V and J genes are TRBV20-1 and TRBJ2-7; 9 positions agree with TRBD2. Specimen: peripheral blood. The receptor comes from a man aged 35-49 years with acute or convalescent COVID-19. The CDR3: CSASSGGPYEQYF. DNA of the CDR3: TGCAGTGCTAGTAGCGGGGGACCCTACGAGCAGTACTTC.